This T cell receptor beta chain was documented in a study of identical twins. A few counts support this clonotype. Germline CDR1 and CDR2: SGHAT and FQNNGV. The CDR3 has 15 residues. The V and J ends lost 0 bases and 8 bases respectively, with 15 bases between them. Using its own MiXCR run on the 5' RACE reads, TCRdb lists one record per CDR3 protein. The table has about 520,000 distinct CDR3 sequences, about 20% seen once; the top ten hold around 0.91%. The same sample was also used in a study of T cells expressing NK-cell markers. That work states: Sorting was restricted to alpha-beta TCR T cells by an anti-gamma-delta TCR antibody in several experiments.

This receptor was identified in a woman between 18 and 29 years old in good health. Material for sequencing was CD4+ T cells sorted from blood. The rearrangement uses TRBV11-2 and TRBJ2-3, with a possible D match to TRBD1 (5 bases). The CDR3 bases are TGTGCCAGCAGCTTAGAACCCGGCGGAAGGGGTACGCAGTATTTT. Residues: CASSLEPGGRGTQYF.